This TCR beta chain appears in the sequencing data of a study of cytomegalovirus exposure and HLA in healthy donors. With regard to this clone: Its antigen is still unknown.

Deletions cut 4 bases from V and 1 base from J, with 5 bases between. This CDR3 contains 13 residues. Germline V CDR1 and CDR2: SGHNT, YENEEA. Whole-study findings and limits: TCR beta sequences reportedly predicted most subjects' HLA-A and HLA-B alleles accurately. Most of the CMV-associated TCR beta chains (in a later analysis) appeared to be HLA-restricted. More clonal expansion characterized HLA-associated TCR beta chains than equally common others in a later analysis.

PCR primers comprised 60 Vbeta and 13 Jbeta primers. The method was immunoSEQ multiplex PCR; TCRdb's version includes in-frame clones alone and lacks a portion of them. The repertoire has around 200,000 clones, approximately 86% of them found once; the top ten carry roughly 0.34%. The chain uses TRBV11-3 and TRBJ2-1; unclear D gene. Sequencing input: PBMCs. The TCR comes from a woman aged 30 to 39 in good health and CMV-seronegative. CDR3 residues: CASSSQSYNEQFF. The CDR3 nucleotides are TGTGCCAGCAGCTCCCAATCCTACAATGAGCAGTTCTTC.